The rows below give T cell receptor beta chains drawn from one sample of a study of response to subunit inactivated influenza vaccine. Each CDR3 protein gets one entry after TCRdb re-called the RT-PCR reads with MiXCR. The table has 300,000 to 350,000 distinct CDR3 sequences, 22% seen once; the top ten hold around 10%. The sequences come from PBMCs from blood, collected roughly 20 months after vaccination. Source of these receptors: a man aged 50-75 years who received an inactivated influenza vaccine. CDR3s include the opening cysteine and the closing phenylalanine or tryptophan. The D gene is left open where the match is weak. The listing skips clone size in some rows; elsewhere it reads once, few, many or a size class.

clone size	V gene	D gene	J gene	CDR3 protein	CDR3 DNA
NA	TRBV11-2	NA	TRBJ2-2	CASSFSRTTLTGELFF	TGTGCCAGCAGCTTTTCCAGGACAACCCTCACCGGGGAGCTGTTTTTT
few	TRBV6-2/TRBV6-3	TRBD1	TRBJ2-5	CASSYYGQGKETQYF	TGTGCCAGCAGTTACTACGGACAGGGGAAAGAGACCCAGTACTTC
few	TRBV5-1	NA	TRBJ2-3	CASSLEATNAGRGTDTQYF	TGCGCCAGCAGCTTGGAAGCTACCAACGCCGGCCGGGGCACAGATACGCAGTATTTT
NA	TRBV7-9	NA	TRBJ1-1	CAAGGGMDTEAFF	TGTGCCGCGGGCGGGGGTATGGACACTGAAGCTTTCTTT
NA	TRBV5-1	NA	TRBJ1-2	CASSLAPRGNYGYTF	TGCGCCAGCAGCTTGGCCCCAAGAGGAAACTATGGCTACACCTTC
NA	TRBV20-1	NA	TRBJ2-7	CSARDTRGFFSYEQYF	TGCAGTGCTAGAGATACGCGGGGCTTCTTCTCCTACGAGCAGTACTTC
NA	TRBV25-1	TRBD1	TRBJ2-3	CASSAPRGPDGDTQYF	TGTGCCAGCAGTGCTCCGAGGGGGCCGGATGGAGATACGCAGTATTTT
NA	TRBV6-5	NA	TRBJ1-2	CASSFSGLGYGYTF	TGTGCCAGCAGTTTCTCGGGGCTGGGCTATGGCTACACCTTC
NA	TRBV6-2/TRBV6-3	NA	TRBJ1-1	CAATLGGEAFF	TGTGCCGCTACCCTTGGGGGTGAAGCTTTCTTT
many	TRBV20-1	NA	TRBJ1-2	CSAKQGSGGYTF	TGCAGTGCTAAACAGGGTTCGGGGGGCTACACCTTC
many	TRBV2	NA	TRBJ1-4	CASLRESQSEKLFF	TGTGCCAGCCTCCGGGAATCGCAAAGTGAAAAACTGTTTTTT
NA	TRBV18	TRBD2	TRBJ2-7	CASSPTSGRIEQYF	TGTGCCAGCTCACCCACTAGCGGGAGAATCGAGCAGTACTTC
NA	TRBV20-1	TRBD2	TRBJ2-5	CSARDIRGSGETQYF	TGCAGTGCTAGAGATATCCGCGGGAGCGGGGAGACCCAGTACTTC
NA	TRBV4-1	NA	TRBJ2-7	CASSAFTGPTYEQYF	TGCGCCAGCAGCGCCTTCACCGGGCCAACCTACGAGCAGTACTTC
NA	TRBV6-1	TRBD1	TRBJ1-2	CASRVQGAGDYGYTF	TGTGCCAGCAGGGTACAGGGGGCTGGCGACTATGGCTACACCTTC
few	TRBV4-1	TRBD1	TRBJ1-4	CASSQEGQGWEKLFF	TGCGCCAGCAGCCAAGAGGGACAGGGGTGGGAAAAACTGTTTTTT
few	TRBV5-1	NA	TRBJ1-2	CASSLDGHYGYTF	TGCGCCAGCAGCTTAGACGGGCACTATGGCTACACCTTC
many	TRBV4-3	NA	TRBJ1-5	CASSQDRGAYQPQHF	TGCGCCAGCAGCCAAGATCGGGGGGCCTATCAGCCCCAGCATTTT
NA	TRBV7-2	TRBD2	TRBJ2-3	CASSLEGTSGRDTQYF	TGTGCCAGCAGCTTAGAGGGGACTAGCGGGCGGGATACGCAGTATTTT
NA	TRBV2	TRBD2	TRBJ2-1	CASQGLAGGYEQFF	TGTGCCAGCCAAGGACTAGCGGGAGGCTATGAGCAGTTCTTC
once	TRBV5-4	NA	TRBJ1-2	CASSLAGGAYYGYTF	TGTGCCAGCAGCTTGGCGGGGGGGGCGTACTATGGCTACACCTTC
NA	TRBV12-3/TRBV12-4	NA	TRBJ2-2	CASILHGELFF	TGTGCCAGCATTCTCCACGGGGAGCTGTTTTTT
few	TRBV5-4	NA	TRBJ1-2	CASSLLGTGNYGYTF	TGTGCCAGCAGCTTGCTTGGTACAGGGAACTATGGCTACACCTTC
many	TRBV25-1	TRBD1	TRBJ1-3	CASSEYLYTGTGKNTIYF	TGTGCCAGCAGTGAATACCTCTATACCGGGACAGGGAAGAACACCATATATTTT
NA	TRBV3-1	NA	TRBJ1-3	CASSPTGLRNTIYF	TGTGCCAGCAGCCCCACAGGGTTAAGAAACACCATATATTTT
many	TRBV7-6	TRBD2	TRBJ2-1	CASSFSGRGFEQFF	TGTGCCAGCAGCTTTAGCGGGAGGGGTTTCGAACAGTTCTTC
NA	TRBV7-2	TRBD1	TRBJ1-1	CASSVTRGMETEAFF	TGTGCCAGCAGCGTAACCAGGGGGATGGAGACTGAAGCTTTCTTT
many	TRBV29-1	NA	TRBJ1-2	CTIRRPGDKTGYPSTNYGYTF	TGCACGATCCGCCGACCAGGGGATAAAACAGGCTACCCCTCAACTAACTATGGCTACACCTTC
many	TRBV7-3	NA	TRBJ1-5	CASSLRAGDTQPQHF	TGTGCCAGCAGCTTACGGGCGGGGGACACTCAGCCCCAGCATTTT
few	TRBV28	TRBD2	TRBJ2-1	CASSSQREIFDEQFF	TGTGCCAGCAGTTCCCAGCGGGAGATTTTCGATGAGCAGTTCTTC
few	TRBV5-1	TRBD1	TRBJ1-2	CASSSGTGGVYGYTF	TGCGCCAGCAGCTCCGGGACAGGGGGAGTCTATGGCTACACCTTC
NA	TRBV29-1	NA	TRBJ2-1	CSVERTNEQFF	TGCAGCGTTGAACGGACTAATGAGCAGTTCTTC
once	TRBV6-1	NA	TRBJ1-2	CASRPQGTGYGYTF	TGTGCCAGCAGGCCACAGGGTACGGGCTATGGCTACACCTTC
NA	TRBV6-1	NA	TRBJ1-1	CATRRGTPMNTEAFF	TGTGCCACCCGTAGGGGTACACCTATGAACACTGAAGCTTTCTTT
few	TRBV4-2	NA	TRBJ1-5	CASSQVGGGTSNQPQHF	TGTGCCAGCAGCCAAGTCGGAGGCGGGACTAGCAATCAGCCCCAGCATTTT
few	TRBV3-1	NA	TRBJ2-1	CASSPYNAGHYNEQFF	TGTGCCAGCAGCCCGTATAACGCGGGGCACTACAATGAGCAGTTCTTC
many	TRBV29-1	TRBD1	TRBJ1-1	CSVAFDRVTFF	TGCAGCGTTGCCTTTGACAGGGTGACTTTCTTT
many	TRBV5-4	TRBD1	TRBJ1-4	CASSDGTGYEKLFF	TGTGCCAGCAGCGACGGGACAGGCTACGAAAAACTGTTTTTT
NA	TRBV12-3/TRBV12-4	TRBD2	TRBJ2-1	CASSLTSGGGDEQFF	TGTGCCAGCAGTTTAACTAGCGGGGGTGGGGATGAGCAGTTCTTC
few	TRBV20-1	NA	TRBJ1-5	CSASWDDYQPQHF	TGCAGTGCTAGTTGGGATGACTATCAGCCCCAGCATTTT
many	TRBV5-1	NA	TRBJ1-3	CASSLTQGTGNTIYF	TGCGCCAGCAGCTTGACTCAGGGGACCGGAAACACCATATATTTT
few	TRBV7-9	NA	TRBJ1-2	CASSFGPVDGYTF	TGTGCCAGCAGCTTTGGTCCGGTAGATGGCTACACCTTC
few	TRBV6-5	NA	TRBJ2-1	CASSYSPRSSYNEQFF	TGTGCCAGCAGTTACTCACCGCGTAGCTCCTACAATGAGCAGTTCTTC
few	TRBV7-2	NA	TRBJ2-7	CASSLELGAYEQYF	TGTGCCAGCAGCTTAGAGCTGGGGGCATACGAGCAGTACTTC
NA	TRBV7-2	TRBD2	TRBJ2-7	CASSSMAGGPYEQYF	TGTGCCAGCAGCTCCATGGCGGGAGGGCCCTACGAGCAGTACTTC
few	TRBV12-3/TRBV12-4	NA	TRBJ2-3	CASSFAGPTDTQYF	TGTGCCAGCAGTTTCGCGGGACCAACAGATACGCAGTATTTT
many	TRBV18	NA	TRBJ1-1	CASSPQQGEGEAFF	TGTGCCAGCTCACCCCAACAGGGCGAGGGTGAAGCTTTCTTT
NA	TRBV7-2	NA	TRBJ2-3	CASSLPLGHTDTQYF	TGTGCCAGCAGCTTACCCCTCGGGCACACAGATACGCAGTATTTT
few	TRBV11-2	TRBD2	TRBJ2-7	CASSLRALAHRPYEQYF	TGTGCCAGCAGCCTAAGAGCACTAGCGCACCGTCCCTACGAGCAGTACTTC
few	TRBV19	NA	TRBJ1-5	CASTMDFNQPQHF	TGTGCCAGCACCATGGACTTCAATCAGCCCCAGCATTTT
few	TRBV5-1	NA	TRBJ1-4	CASSLPRGQNEKLFF	TGCGCCAGCAGCTTGCCCCGTGGACAGAATGAAAAACTGTTTTTT
NA	TRBV11-1	TRBD1	TRBJ2-1	CASSPGTGSDEQFF	TGTGCCAGCAGCCCCGGGACAGGGAGCGATGAGCAGTTCTTC
NA	TRBV29-1	NA	TRBJ2-1	CSVEFRGAPHNEQFF	TGCAGCGTTGAGTTTCGGGGGGCACCCCACAATGAGCAGTTCTTC
NA	TRBV3-1	NA	TRBJ2-1	CASSRSGAPEGEQFF	TGTGCCAGCAGTCGTTCGGGGGCTCCGGAGGGTGAGCAGTTCTTC
many	TRBV5-1	TRBD1	TRBJ1-6	CASSPGQGYNSPLHF	TGCGCCAGCAGCCCGGGACAGGGATATAATTCACCCCTCCACTTT
NA	TRBV11-3	NA	TRBJ2-2	CASSPWSGELFF	TGTGCCAGCAGCCCCTGGTCCGGGGAGCTGTTTTTT
few	TRBV20-1	NA	TRBJ2-5	CSASGGPWETQYF	TGCAGTGCTAGTGGGGGGCCGTGGGAGACCCAGTACTTC
many	TRBV5-5	NA	TRBJ1-4	CASSPLGGRTNEKLFF	TGTGCCAGCAGCCCTTTGGGGGGACGGACTAATGAAAAACTGTTTTTT
few	TRBV28	NA	TRBJ1-6	CASSSGWNSPLHF	TGTGCCAGCAGTTCCGGTTGGAATTCACCCCTCCACTTT
NA	TRBV4-2	NA	TRBJ2-5	CASSQENQGPRETQYF	TGTGCCAGCAGCCAAGAAAATCAGGGCCCGAGGGAGACCCAGTACTTC